This TCR beta chain comes out of a study of shared clonotypes between healthy human individuals. The CDR3 sequence is 15 residues long. CDR1 and CDR2 from the germline V gene are SGHAT and FQNNGV. Trimming at V came to 5 bases and at J to 10 bases, leaving 13 bases not matched to a gene. Deep-level running was used for the assay. Several immunoSEQ plates received, in even portions, the genomic DNA of each subset. Measured with immunoSEQ multiplex PCR; TCRdb has only the in-frame clones, and not every one. This table holds over a million clones, 70% to 80% found once. The sample was memory CD4+ T cells from PBMCs. The subset here: CD45RA-negative fraction. This rearrangement joins TRBV11-2 to TRBJ2-7; TRBD2 aligns across 11 bases. The receptor was derived from a man aged 18 to 29 in good health. Some clones in this sample may be carry-over from other donors' samples. CDR3 bases: TGTGCCAGCAGCCCTAATCCGGGACTAGCGGACTCTCAGTACTTC. It codes for CASSPNPGLADSQYF.